The 27 T cell receptor beta chains below come from one sample, sequenced in a study of blood T cell repertoires in COVID-19. Here immunoSEQ multiplex PCR was the method, and the copy in TCRdb shows in-frame clones only, minus some. The data show 200,000 to 300,000 clones, over 90% seen once. The sample comprised peripheral blood. The receptors were sampled from a man aged 25-40 years with COVID-19, enrolled during active disease.

This clone was observed a single time. The rearrangement joins TRBV5-5 to TRBJ2-3; a possible D gene is TRBD2 (5 bases). The germline V gene has CDR1 SGHKS and CDR2 YYEKEE (reference sequence). Trimming cost V 0 bases and J 1 base, with 12 bases left between them. CDR3 length: 16 amino acids. CDR3 DNA: TGTGCCAGCAGCTTGGTTCCGGGGTCGGGCACAGATACGCAGTATTTT. Protein: CASSLVPGSGTDTQYF.

Only one count was recorded for this clone. The CDR3 sequence: CASSLQTGANSPLHF. CDR3 nucleotides: TGTGCCAGCAGCTTACAGACAGGGGCGAATTCACCCCTCCACTTT. The chain is built from TRBV7-6 and TRBJ1-6, with TRBD1 identical over 8 bases. V was pared by 2 bases and J by 7 bases, with 4 bases of the junction left unmatched. The CDR3 is made up of 15 amino acids. CDR1 and CDR2 from the germline V gene are SGHVS and FNYEAQ.

V gene TRBV5-4 combines with J gene TRBJ1-1; 8 positions agree with TRBD1. The CDR3 covers 13 residues. CDR1 is SGHNT and CDR2 is YYREEE in the germline V gene (reference sequence). V lost 4 bases, J lost 9 bases, and 8 bases stayed unmatched. The CDR3 DNA is TGTGCCAGCAGCCCCGGGACAGGCCAGAAAGCTTTCTTT. This gives the protein CASSPGTGQKAFF.

The chain employs TRBV10-1 and TRBJ2-2, with 12 bases matching TRBD2. The CDR3 covers 14 residues. The V and J ends lost 6 bases and 6 bases, in that order; junction bases with no gene match: 2. The V gene's germline CDR1 is WNHNN and CDR2 SYGVQD (reference sequence). The CDR3 nucleotides are TGCGCCAGCAGCGGACTAGCGGGATCCGGGGAGCTGTTTTTT. Protein: CASSGLAGSGELFF.

This sequence joins TRBV10-2 and TRBJ1-5, with 8 bases fitting TRBD1. Germline assignment: CDR1 WSHSY and CDR2 SAAADI. The CDR3 loop spans 13 amino acids. V gave up 5 bases and J gave up 4 bases; unmatched junction bases: 1. This CDR3 reads CASSTGGNQPQHF. The CDR3 DNA is TGCGCCAGCAGTACAGGGGGAAATCAGCCCCAGCATTTT.

The rearrangement joins TRBV7-9 to TRBJ1-1; D ambiguous. The CDR3 sequence is 12 residues long. The germline V and J ends were trimmed by 1 base and 8 bases, with 8 bases remaining between them. CDR1 is SEHNR and CDR2 is FQNEAQ in the germline V gene (reference sequence). The DNA of the CDR3 is TGTGCCAGCAGCTTAGGCGGGTGGGAAGCTTTCTTT. It is translated as CASSLGGWEAFF.

The chain uses TRBV9 and TRBJ2-3, with TRBD2 as a possible D gene (6 bases). CDR3 length: 14 residues. Per the germline V gene, CDR1 is SGDLS and CDR2 is YYNGEE. Trimming removed 3 bases from V and 3 bases from J, with 11 bases in between. CDR3 DNA sequence: TGTGCCAGCAGCGAATGGACTACGACAGATACGCAGTATTTT. This gives the protein CASSEWTTTDTQYF.

The rearrangement joins TRBV3-1 (or the pseudogene TRBV3-2) to TRBJ2-2; TRBD2 matches at 9 bases. This CDR3 has 15 amino acids. The V gene end was trimmed by 4 bases and the J gene end by 3 bases; junction bases not matched to a gene: 3. Looked up from germline, CDR1 is LGHDT and CDR2 is YNNKEL (reference sequence). The CDR3 coding sequence is TGTGCCAGCAGCCCTAGCGGGGTCGACACCGGGGAGCTGTTTTTT. This codes for CASSPSGVDTGELFF.

The chain is built from TRBV24-1 and TRBJ2-1; D is perhaps TRBD2 (6 bases). This CDR3 has 13 residues. Germline lookup yields CDR1 KGHDR and CDR2 SFDVKD. Trimming pared 4 bases from V and 5 bases from J, leaving 8 bases between. For the CDR3, the DNA is TGTGCCACCAGTGAGGGAGGCAACAATGAGCAGTTCTTC. This gives the protein CATSEGGNNEQFF.

Details on this clone: Other DNA sequences from this sample encode an identical CDR3 as well. This chain joins TRBV3-1 (or the pseudogene TRBV3-2) and TRBJ2-4; 14 nucleotides line up with TRBD2. This CDR3 comprises 17 residues. Germline V gene data show CDR1 as LGHDT and CDR2 as YNNKEL (reference sequence). The trim removed 4 bases at V and 0 bases at J, leaving 2 bases unmatched. The CDR3 bases are TGTGCCAGCAGCCGGACTAGCGGGGGGATAGCCAAAAACATTCAGTACTTC. This translates into CASSRTSGGIAKNIQYF.

The genes are TRBV5-4 and TRBJ2-3; TRBD2 agrees at 11 bases. Germline V gene lookup returns CDR1 SGHNT and CDR2 YYREEE (reference sequence). V shed 0 bases and J 5 bases; nucleotides not matched to a gene: 5. CDR3 length equals 16 residues. In DNA, the CDR3 is TGTGCCAGCAGCTTGGTAGCGGGGGGGCCGCTAGATACGCAGTATTTT. This codes for CASSLVAGGPLDTQYF.

The V call is TRBV6-5, the J call TRBJ2-5; D not resolved. Germline lookup yields CDR1 MNHEY and CDR2 SVGAGI. V lost 6 bases, J lost 0 bases, and 11 bases lay in between. CDR3 length: 14 amino acids. The chain's CDR3 is CASRFSRYQETQYF. The CDR3 region has the DNA TGTGCCAGCAGATTTTCCCGGTACCAAGAGACCCAGTACTTC.

This clone was detected only once. The genes are TRBV11-2 and TRBJ2-7; D unresolved. Deletions cut 2 bases from V and 1 base from J, with 6 bases between. This CDR3 has 13 amino acids. CDR1 is SGHAT and CDR2 is FQNNGV in the germline V gene. The CDR3 is CASSLTNSYEQYF. DNA of the CDR3: TGTGCCAGCAGCTTAACTAATTCCTACGAGCAGTACTTC.

The chain couples TRBV18 to TRBJ1-6; D is undetermined. This CDR3 is 12 amino acids long. Germline loops: CDR1 KGHSH, CDR2 LQKENI. The germline V and J ends were trimmed by 5 bases and 10 bases, with 9 bases remaining between them. The CDR3 protein is CASSSEESPLHF. The DNA of the CDR3 is TGTGCCAGCTCATCGGAGGAATCACCCCTCCACTTT.

This sequence joins TRBV3-1 (or the pseudogene TRBV3-2) and TRBJ1-2; D is perhaps TRBD1 (5 bases). Germline CDR1 LGHDT, CDR2 YNNKEL (reference sequence). Trimming cost V 1 base and J 0 bases, with 9 bases left between them. The CDR3 length is 15 residues. The CDR3 region is CASSQGQGPNYGYTF. CDR3 nucleotides: TGTGCCAGCAGCCAAGGGCAGGGCCCTAACTATGGCTACACCTTC.

CDR3: CASSLSGDGDTQYF. CDR3 DNA: TGTGCCAGCAGCTTATCGGGGGATGGAGATACGCAGTATTTT. The rearrangement joins TRBV5-4 to TRBJ2-3, with D perhaps TRBD2 (6 bases). V was cut by 2 bases and J by 5 bases, with 12 bases left in between. Germline values: CDR1 SGHNT, CDR2 YYREEE (reference sequence). This CDR3 has 14 amino acids.

Concerning this clone: One end of the junction fails to match germline, which may point to a read error. The chain joins TRBV30 to TRBJ1-2; D might be TRBD1 (5 bases). The CDR3 is made up of 14 amino acids. Germline loops: CDR1 GTSNPN, CDR2 SVGIG (reference sequence). For the CDR3, the DNA is TGTGCCCGGAGTTTGGGCATAGGGGACTATGGCTACACCTTC. Translating gives CARSLGIGDYGYTF.

The chain combines TRBV5-1 with TRBJ2-7; D possibly corresponds to TRBD2 (6 bases). The germline V gene encodes CDR1 SGHRS and CDR2 YFSETQ. The CDR3 consists of 14 residues. V was pared by 1 base and J by 2 bases, with 10 bases between. CDR3 loop: CASSLIWGAYEQYF. CDR3 nucleotides: TGCGCCAGCAGCTTGATTTGGGGGGCCTACGAGCAGTACTTC.

This clone has only one observation. The chain carries TRBV5-4 and TRBJ1-6; D uncertain. Germline CDR1 and CDR2: SGHNT and YYREEE (reference sequence). This CDR3 spans 14 amino acids. V was trimmed by 4 bases and J by 5 bases, leaving 10 bases between them. CDR3 in amino acids: CASSPEQDNSPLHF. In DNA, the CDR3 is TGTGCCAGCAGCCCCGAGCAAGATAATTCACCCCTCCACTTT.

The chain has TRBV6-1 and TRBJ1-5, with 7 bases aligning to TRBD1. The V and J ends lost 4 bases and 1 base, in that order; junction bases with no gene match: 13. Germline V CDR1 and CDR2: MNHNS, SASEGT. The CDR3 sequence is 18 residues long. DNA of the CDR3: TGTGCCAGCAGTGTTACCTCCGCAGGGGGAGTGAGCAATCAGCCCCAGCATTTT. This encodes CASSVTSAGGVSNQPQHF.

CDR3 sequence: CASSLQETTYGYTF. In DNA, the CDR3 is TGTGCCAGCAGCTTACAGGAAACCACATATGGCTACACCTTC. The chain uses TRBV5-4 and TRBJ1-2; maybe TRBD1 (5 bases). The CDR3 runs to 14 residues. V lost 2 bases, J lost 5 bases, and 13 bases lay in between. Germline V gene sequence: CDR1 SGHNT, CDR2 YYREEE (reference sequence).

This sequence joins TRBV2 and TRBJ2-3, with D possibly being TRBD1 (6 bases). The germline V gene encodes CDR1 SNHLY and CDR2 FYNNEI. The CDR3 is made up of 14 amino acids. Deletions cut 7 bases from V and 6 bases from J, with 17 bases between. In DNA form, the CDR3 reads TGTGCCAGCAAGAGGGACACCTCCTTGGATACGCAGTATTTT. Translated: CASKRDTSLDTQYF. The entire variable domain, with the rest obtained from reference TRBV2 and TRBJ2-3, is as follows: EPEVTQTPSHQVTQMGQEVILRCVPISNHLYFYWYRQILGQKVEFLVSFYNNEISEKSEIFDDQFSVERPDGSNFTLKIRSTKLEDSAMYFCASKRDTSLDTQYFGPGTRLTVL.

The chain is built from TRBV3-1 (or the pseudogene TRBV3-2) and TRBJ1-1; D is unclear. V lost 1 base and J 7 bases, leaving 10 bases between the germline ends. The CDR3 sequence is 13 residues long. Germline assignment: CDR1 LGHDT and CDR2 YNNKEL (reference sequence). CDR3 nucleotide sequence: TGTGCCAGCAGCCAAGGGGCCTCACATGAAGCTTTCTTT. This sequence encodes CASSQGASHEAFF.

This clone was seen just once. The chain recombines TRBV5-4 with TRBJ1-6; TRBD1 matches 9 bases. Germline CDR1 reads SGHNT; CDR2 reads YYREEE (reference sequence). Germline trimming cut 4 bases from V and 8 bases from J; bases unmatched to any gene: 10. This CDR3 has 16 residues. The CDR3 region is CASSRVRDRDDSPLHF. The CDR3 DNA is TGTGCCAGCAGCCGCGTCCGGGACAGGGATGATTCACCCCTCCACTTT.

V and J are TRBV11-1 and TRBJ1-1; no clear D gene. CDR1 and CDR2 (germline): SGHAT, FQDESV (reference sequence). V was shortened by 5 bases and J by 0 bases, with 13 bases between the two germline ends. CDR3 length: 15 residues. The CDR3 loop is CASSRRRGMNTEAFF. DNA for the CDR3: TGTGCCAGCAGCAGACGACGGGGAATGAACACTGAAGCTTTCTTT.

This clone was recorded once. V and J are TRBV29-1 and TRBJ1-1; D not resolved. The CDR3 is 13 residues long. CDR1 is SQVTM, CDR2 ANQGSEA, per germline. The germline V and J ends were trimmed by 2 bases and 2 bases, with 9 bases remaining between them. CDR3 in amino acids: CSVESEFNTEAFF. In DNA form, the CDR3 reads TGCAGCGTTGAATCAGAATTCAACACTGAAGCTTTCTTT.

CDR3 in amino acids: CASMGQGGTEAFF. For the CDR3, the DNA is TGTGCTAGTATGGGACAGGGAGGCACTGAAGCTTTCTTT. The chain recombines TRBV12-5 with TRBJ1-1, with 9 nucleotides matching TRBD1. Germline CDR1 and CDR2: LGHNT and FRNRAP. V gave up 8 bases and J gave up 4 bases; unmatched junction bases: 5. There are 13 residues in the CDR3.